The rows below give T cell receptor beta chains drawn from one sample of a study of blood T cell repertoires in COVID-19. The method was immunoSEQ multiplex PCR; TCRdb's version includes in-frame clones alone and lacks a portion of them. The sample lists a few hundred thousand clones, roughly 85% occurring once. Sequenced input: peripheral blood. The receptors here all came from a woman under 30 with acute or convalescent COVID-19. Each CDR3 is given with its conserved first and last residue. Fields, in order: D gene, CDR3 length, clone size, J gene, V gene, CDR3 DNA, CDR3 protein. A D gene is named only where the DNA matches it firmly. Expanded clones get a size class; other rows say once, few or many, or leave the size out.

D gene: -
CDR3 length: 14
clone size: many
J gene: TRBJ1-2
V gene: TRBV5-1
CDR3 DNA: TGCGCCAGCAGCTTGGAAGGCGGAGGATATGGCTACACCTTC
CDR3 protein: CASSLEGGGYGYTF

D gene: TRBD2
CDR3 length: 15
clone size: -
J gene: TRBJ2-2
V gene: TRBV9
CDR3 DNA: TGTGCCAGCAGCGAAGCGGGACGTCGCACCGGGGAGCTGTTTTTT
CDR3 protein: CASSEAGRRTGELFF

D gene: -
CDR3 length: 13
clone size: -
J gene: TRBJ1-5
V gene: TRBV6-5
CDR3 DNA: TGTGCCAGCAGTTACGCCAGGGGACAGCCCCAGCATTTT
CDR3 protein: CASSYARGQPQHF

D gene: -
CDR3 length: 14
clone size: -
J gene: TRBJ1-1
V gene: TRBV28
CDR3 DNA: TGTGCCAGCAGTTCGGGGGACCCTCGCACTGAAGCTTTCTTT
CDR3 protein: CASSSGDPRTEAFF

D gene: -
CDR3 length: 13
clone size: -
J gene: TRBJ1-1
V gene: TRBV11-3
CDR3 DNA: TGTGCCAGCAGCCGGGGGGGGAACACTGAAGCTTTCTTT
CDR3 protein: CASSRGGNTEAFF

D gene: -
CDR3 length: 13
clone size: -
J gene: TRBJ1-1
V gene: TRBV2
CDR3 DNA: TGTGCCAGCAGACAGTTGTTGAACACTGAAGCTTTCTTT
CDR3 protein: CASRQLLNTEAFF

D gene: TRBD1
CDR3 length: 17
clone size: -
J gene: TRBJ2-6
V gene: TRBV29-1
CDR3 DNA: TGCAGCGTTGAAGATCAAGACAGGGGAAGAGGGGCCAACGTCCTGACTTTC
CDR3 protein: CSVEDQDRGRGANVLTF

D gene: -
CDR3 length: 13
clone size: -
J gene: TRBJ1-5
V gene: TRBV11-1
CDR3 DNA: TGTGCCAGCAGCCAGAACGGGAACCAGCCCCAGCATTTT
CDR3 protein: CASSQNGNQPQHF

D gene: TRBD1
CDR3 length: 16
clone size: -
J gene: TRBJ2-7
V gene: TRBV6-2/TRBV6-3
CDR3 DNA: TGTGCCAGCAGTGGCCTACCGGGACAGGGGGCCTACGAGCAGTACTTC
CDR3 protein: CASSGLPGQGAYEQYF

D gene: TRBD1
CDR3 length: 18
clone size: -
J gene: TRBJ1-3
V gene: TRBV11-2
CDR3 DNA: TGTGCCAGCAGCCTTGGGACGGGACAGGCACTCTCTGGAAACACCATATATTTT
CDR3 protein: CASSLGTGQALSGNTIYF

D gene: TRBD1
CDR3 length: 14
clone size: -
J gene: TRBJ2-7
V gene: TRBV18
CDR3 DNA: TGTGCCAGCTCACCTTCCTCAGGGGGTCCCGAGCAGTACTTC
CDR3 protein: CASSPSSGGPEQYF

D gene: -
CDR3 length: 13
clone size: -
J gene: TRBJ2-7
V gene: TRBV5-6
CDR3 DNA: TGTGCCAGCGCACGGGGGAGCTCCTACGAGCAGTACTTC
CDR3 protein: CASARGSSYEQYF

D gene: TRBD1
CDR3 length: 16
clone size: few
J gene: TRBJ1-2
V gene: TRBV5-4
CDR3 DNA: TGTGCCAGCAGCCCGGTCTCCGGACAGGGGGCTCATGGCTACACCTTC
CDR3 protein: CASSPVSGQGAHGYTF

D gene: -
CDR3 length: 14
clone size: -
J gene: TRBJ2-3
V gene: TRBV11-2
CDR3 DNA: TGTGCCAGCAGCTTTCCCGAGGGCACAGATACGCAGTATTTT
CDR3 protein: CASSFPEGTDTQYF

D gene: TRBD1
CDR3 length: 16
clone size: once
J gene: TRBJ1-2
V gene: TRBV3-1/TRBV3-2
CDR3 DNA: TGTGCCAGCAGCCAAGGGAGAAGAGGGGGCGGCTATGGCTACACCTTC
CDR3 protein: CASSQGRRGGGYGYTF

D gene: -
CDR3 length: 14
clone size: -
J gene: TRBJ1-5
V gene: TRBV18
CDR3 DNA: TGTGCCAGCTCACCGGGGCAGTACAATCAGCCCCAGCATTTT
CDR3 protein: CASSPGQYNQPQHF

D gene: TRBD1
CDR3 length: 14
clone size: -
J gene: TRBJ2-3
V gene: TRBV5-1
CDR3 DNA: TGCGCCAGCAGCCCCGGGACAGGGGGAGATACGCAGTATTTT
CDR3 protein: CASSPGTGGDTQYF

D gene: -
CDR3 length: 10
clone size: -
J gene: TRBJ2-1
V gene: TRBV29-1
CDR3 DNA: TGCAGGCAACAGCACAATGAGCAGTTCTTC
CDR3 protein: CRQQHNEQFF

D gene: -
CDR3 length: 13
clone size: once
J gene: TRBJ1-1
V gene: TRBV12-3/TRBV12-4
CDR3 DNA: TGTGCCAGCAGTGACAGCACCAACACTGAAGCTTTCTTT
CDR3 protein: CASSDSTNTEAFF

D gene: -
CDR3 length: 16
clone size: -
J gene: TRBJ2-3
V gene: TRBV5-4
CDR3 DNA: TGTGCCAGCAGCCCCAGGGGACGTCCAGACACAGATACGCAGTATTTT
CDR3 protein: CASSPRGRPDTDTQYF

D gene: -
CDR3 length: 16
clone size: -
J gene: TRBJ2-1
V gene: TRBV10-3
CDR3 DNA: TGTGCCATCAGTGAAGCGGGCGTAAGCTCCTACAATGAGCAGTTCTTC
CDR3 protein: CAISEAGVSSYNEQFF

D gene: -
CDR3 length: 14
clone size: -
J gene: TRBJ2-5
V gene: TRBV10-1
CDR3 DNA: TGCGCCAGCAGTGAGTCGGGCAGCCAAGAGACCCAGTACTTC
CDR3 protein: CASSESGSQETQYF

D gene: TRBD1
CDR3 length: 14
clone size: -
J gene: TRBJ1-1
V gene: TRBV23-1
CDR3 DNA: TGCGCCAGCAGTCAATTGGACAGGGACACTGAAGCTTTCTTT
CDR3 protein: CASSQLDRDTEAFF

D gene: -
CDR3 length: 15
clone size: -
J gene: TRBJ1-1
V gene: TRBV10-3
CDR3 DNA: TGTGCCATCAGTGAAGACAGCTACATGAACACTGAAGCTTTCTTT
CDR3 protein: CAISEDSYMNTEAFF

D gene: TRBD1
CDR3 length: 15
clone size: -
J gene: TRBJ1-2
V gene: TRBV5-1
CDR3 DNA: TGCGCCAGCAGCTCACAGGGGGGATCGGACTATGGCTACACCTTC
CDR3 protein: CASSSQGGSDYGYTF

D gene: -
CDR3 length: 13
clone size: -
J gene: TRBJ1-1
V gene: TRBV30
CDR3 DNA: TGTGCCTGGGCCGGGTATTCGATTACTGAAGCTTTCTTT
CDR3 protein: CAWAGYSITEAFF

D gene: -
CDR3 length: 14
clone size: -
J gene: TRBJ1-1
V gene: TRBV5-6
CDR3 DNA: TGTGCCAGCAGCTTTTCAACAGGCAACAGAGGAGCTTTCTTT
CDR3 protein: CASSFSTGNRGAFF

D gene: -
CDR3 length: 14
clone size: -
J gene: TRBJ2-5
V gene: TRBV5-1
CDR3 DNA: TGCGCCAGCAGCTTGGAGAGCTTCCAAGAGACCCAGTACTTC
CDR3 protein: CASSLESFQETQYF

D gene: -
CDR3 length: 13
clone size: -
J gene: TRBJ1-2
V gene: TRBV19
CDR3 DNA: TGTGCCAGTACAGCGACCCCTAACTATGGCTACACCTTC
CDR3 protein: CASTATPNYGYTF

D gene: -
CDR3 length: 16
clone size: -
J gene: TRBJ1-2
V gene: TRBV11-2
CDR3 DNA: TGTGCCAGCAGCTCCCTCACCCTGACAGCTATCTATGGCTACACCTTC
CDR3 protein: CASSSLTLTAIYGYTF

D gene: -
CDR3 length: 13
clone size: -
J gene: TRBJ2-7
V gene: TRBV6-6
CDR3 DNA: TGTGCCAGCAGTTACTCGGGTGGGAGCGAGCAGTACTTC
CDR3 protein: CASSYSGGSEQYF

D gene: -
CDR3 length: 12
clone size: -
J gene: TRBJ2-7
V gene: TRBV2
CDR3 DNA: TGTGCCAGCACCTTGGACATTTACGAGCAGTACTTC
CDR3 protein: CASTLDIYEQYF

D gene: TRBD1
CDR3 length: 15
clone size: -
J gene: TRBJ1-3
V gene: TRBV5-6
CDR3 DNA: TGTGCCAGCAGCGGCCCGACAGGGGAAGGAAACACCATATATTTT
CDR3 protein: CASSGPTGEGNTIYF

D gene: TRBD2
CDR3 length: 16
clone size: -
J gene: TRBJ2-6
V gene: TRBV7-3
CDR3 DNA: TGTGCCAGCAGCTTTCTAGCGGGAGCCGGGGCCAACGTCCTGACTTTC
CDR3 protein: CASSFLAGAGANVLTF

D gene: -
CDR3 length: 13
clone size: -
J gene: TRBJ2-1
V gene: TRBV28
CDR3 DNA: TGTGCCAGCAGTTTACCCAGGGTAGGCGAGCAGTTCTTC
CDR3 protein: CASSLPRVGEQFF

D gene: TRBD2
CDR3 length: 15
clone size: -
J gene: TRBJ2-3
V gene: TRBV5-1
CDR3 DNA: TGCGCCAGCAGCTTTAGCGGGGGGGGCACAGATACGCAGTATTTT
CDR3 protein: CASSFSGGGTDTQYF

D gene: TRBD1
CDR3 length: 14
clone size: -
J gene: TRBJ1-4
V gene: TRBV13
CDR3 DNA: TGTGCCAGCAGCTTTACAGGGGGAGGCGAAAAACTGTTTTTT
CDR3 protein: CASSFTGGGEKLFF

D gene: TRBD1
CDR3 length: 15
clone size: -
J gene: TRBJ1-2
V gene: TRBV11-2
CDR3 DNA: TGTGCCAGCAGCTCCACGACAGGGGAGGACTATGGCTACACCTTC
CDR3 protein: CASSSTTGEDYGYTF

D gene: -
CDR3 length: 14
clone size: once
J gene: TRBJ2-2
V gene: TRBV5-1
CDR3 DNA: TGCGCCAGCGGTTGGACAGATCGTCCCGGGGAGCTGTTTTTT
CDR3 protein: CASGWTDRPGELFF

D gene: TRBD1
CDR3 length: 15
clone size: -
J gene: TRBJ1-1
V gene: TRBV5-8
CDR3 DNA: TGTGCCAGCAGCTTATGGGACAGGTTGGAGACTGAAGCTTTCTTT
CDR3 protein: CASSLWDRLETEAFF

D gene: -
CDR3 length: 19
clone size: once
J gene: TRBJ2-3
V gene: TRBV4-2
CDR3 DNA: TGTGCCAGCAGCCAAGACGGGACAAATCATATTTATTACACAGATACGCAGTATTTT
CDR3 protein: CASSQDGTNHIYYTDTQYF

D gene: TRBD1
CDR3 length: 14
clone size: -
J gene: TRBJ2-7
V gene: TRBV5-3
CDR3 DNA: TGTGCCAGAAGCCGGGACAGGGCCCCCTACGAGCAGTACTTC
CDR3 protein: CARSRDRAPYEQYF

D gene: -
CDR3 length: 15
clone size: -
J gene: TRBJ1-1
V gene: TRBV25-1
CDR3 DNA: TGTGCCAGCAGTGAATGGGGCGCCCTGGGCTCTGAAGCTTTCTTT
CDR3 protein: CASSEWGALGSEAFF

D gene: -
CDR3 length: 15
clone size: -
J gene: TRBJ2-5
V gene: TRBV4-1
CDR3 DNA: TGCGCCAGCAGCCAAGATAGTGGGCAGAAAGAGACCCAGTACTTC
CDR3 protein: CASSQDSGQKETQYF

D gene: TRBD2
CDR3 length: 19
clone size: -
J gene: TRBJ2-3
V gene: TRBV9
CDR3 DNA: TGTGCCAGCAGCGGCCCCCGGACTAGCGGGAGGGTGATGACAGATACGCAGTATTTT
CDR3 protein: CASSGPRTSGRVMTDTQYF

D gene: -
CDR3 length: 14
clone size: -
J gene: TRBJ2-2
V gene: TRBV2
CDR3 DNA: TGTGCCAGCAGTGAAGCAGGGAGGACCGGGGAGCTGTTTTTT
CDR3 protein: CASSEAGRTGELFF

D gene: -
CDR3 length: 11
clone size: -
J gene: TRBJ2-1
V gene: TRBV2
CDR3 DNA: TGTGCCAGCAGCCAAGCCAGGGAGCAGTTCTTC
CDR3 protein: CASSQAREQFF

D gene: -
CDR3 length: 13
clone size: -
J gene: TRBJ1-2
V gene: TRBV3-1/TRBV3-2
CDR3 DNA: TGTGCCAGCAGCCAATTCGGGGGGGAAAGCTACACCTTC
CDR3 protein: CASSQFGGESYTF

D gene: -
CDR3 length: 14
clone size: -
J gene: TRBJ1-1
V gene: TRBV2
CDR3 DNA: TGTGCCAGCAGCATATTTGTCGGGTACACTGAAGCTTTCTTT
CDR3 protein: CASSIFVGYTEAFF

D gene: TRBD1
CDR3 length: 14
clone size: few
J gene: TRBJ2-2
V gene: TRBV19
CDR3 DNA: TGTGCCAGTGGACAGGGTTGGAACACCGGGGAGCTGTTTTTT
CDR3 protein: CASGQGWNTGELFF

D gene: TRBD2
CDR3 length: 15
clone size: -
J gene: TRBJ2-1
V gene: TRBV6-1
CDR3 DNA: TGTGCCAGCAGTGAAGAATCGGTGCAGCGGGGGGGACGGTTCTTC
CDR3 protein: CASSEESVQRGGRFF

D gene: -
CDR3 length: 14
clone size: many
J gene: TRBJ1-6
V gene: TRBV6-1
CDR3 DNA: TGTGCCAGCAGTGAGAGCCCTGCGGTGGCACCCCTCCACTTT
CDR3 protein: CASSESPAVAPLHF

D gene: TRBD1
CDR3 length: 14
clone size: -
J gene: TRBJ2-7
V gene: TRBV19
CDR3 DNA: TGTGCCAGTTGGGACAGGGAATTATTGCACGAGCAGTACTTC
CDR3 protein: CASWDRELLHEQYF

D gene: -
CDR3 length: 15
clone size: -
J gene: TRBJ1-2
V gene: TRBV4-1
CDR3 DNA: TGCGCCAGCAGCCAAGATATAGGCTCGGGCTATGGCTACACCTTC
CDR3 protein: CASSQDIGSGYGYTF

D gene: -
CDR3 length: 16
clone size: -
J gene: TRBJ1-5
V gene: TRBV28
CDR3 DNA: TGTGCCAGCACCGATCCGCGGGGGGGGCGCGGTCAGCCCCAGCATTTT
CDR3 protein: CASTDPRGGRGQPQHF